What follows is one T cell receptor beta chain and its context. Between the trimmed V and J ends, which lost 0 bases and 4 bases, there was a span of 10 bases. Germline CDR1 and CDR2: SGHRS and YFSETQ. The CDR3 has 14 residues. These data belong to a study of blood T cell repertoires in COVID-19. Authors' analysis steps: The authors estimated nucleated cell counts from reference gene primer amplification. Profiled with immunoSEQ multiplex PCR; TCRdb holds only in-frame clones, not every one. Clonal size and the V and J genes are those of that table, whereas D and trimming came from the DNA. The sample holds 150,000 or so clones, roughly four fifths seen once.

The receptor's source is a human donor in a cohort sampled during active COVID-19. Sequencing was performed on peripheral blood. The chain joins TRBV5-1 to TRBJ2-5; D perhaps matches TRBD2 (6 bases). CDR3 region: CASSLGTSIETQYF. DNA of the CDR3: TGCGCCAGCAGCTTGGGAACTAGCATAGAGACCCAGTACTTC.